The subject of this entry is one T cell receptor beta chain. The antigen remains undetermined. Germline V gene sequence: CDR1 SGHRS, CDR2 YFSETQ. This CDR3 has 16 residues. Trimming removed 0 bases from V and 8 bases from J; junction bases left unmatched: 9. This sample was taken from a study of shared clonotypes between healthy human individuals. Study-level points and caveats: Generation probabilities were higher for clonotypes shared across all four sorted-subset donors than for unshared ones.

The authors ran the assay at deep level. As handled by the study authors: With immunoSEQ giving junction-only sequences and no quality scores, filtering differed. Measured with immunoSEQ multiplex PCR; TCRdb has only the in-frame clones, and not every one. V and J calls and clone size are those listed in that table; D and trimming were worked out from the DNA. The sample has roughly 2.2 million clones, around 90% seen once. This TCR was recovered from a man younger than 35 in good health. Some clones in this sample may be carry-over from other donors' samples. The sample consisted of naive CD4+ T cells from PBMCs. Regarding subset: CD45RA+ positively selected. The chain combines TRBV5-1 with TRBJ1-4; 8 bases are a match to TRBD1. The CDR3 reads CASSLVSGGAREKLFF. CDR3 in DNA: TGCGCCAGCAGCTTGGTTTCAGGGGGCGCGCGGGAAAAACTGTTTTTT.